The clone carrying this T cell receptor (beta chain) was detected many times. This entry belongs to a study of human T cells and chemical hapten exposure. Trimming stripped 4 bases from V and 2 bases from J, with 18 bases between. CDR3 length: 15 residues. Germline CDR1 is DFQATT and CDR2 is SNEGSKA (reference sequence). Time point reported: pre-sensitization, week 0. The treatment here: therapeutic diphenylcyclopropenone sensitization with weekly scalp DPC. Unique molecular identifiers were attached to individual cDNA molecules within the library. A single record per CDR3 protein comes from TCRdb applying MiXCR to the RACE reads. This sample has about 380,000 distinct CDR3 sequences, with 5.1% found just once.

The source was whole blood, collected in connection with sensitization to the hapten diphenylcyclopropenone (DPC). This sequence was found in a woman aged 50 to 60 with alopecia areata. Some clones in this sample may be carry-over from other donors' samples. This chain connects TRBV20-1 to TRBJ2-7; no reliable D call. CDR3 region: CSATQRYQHTYEQYF. The DNA of the CDR3 is TGCAGTGCTACTCAGAGATATCAGCACACCTACGAGCAGTACTTC.